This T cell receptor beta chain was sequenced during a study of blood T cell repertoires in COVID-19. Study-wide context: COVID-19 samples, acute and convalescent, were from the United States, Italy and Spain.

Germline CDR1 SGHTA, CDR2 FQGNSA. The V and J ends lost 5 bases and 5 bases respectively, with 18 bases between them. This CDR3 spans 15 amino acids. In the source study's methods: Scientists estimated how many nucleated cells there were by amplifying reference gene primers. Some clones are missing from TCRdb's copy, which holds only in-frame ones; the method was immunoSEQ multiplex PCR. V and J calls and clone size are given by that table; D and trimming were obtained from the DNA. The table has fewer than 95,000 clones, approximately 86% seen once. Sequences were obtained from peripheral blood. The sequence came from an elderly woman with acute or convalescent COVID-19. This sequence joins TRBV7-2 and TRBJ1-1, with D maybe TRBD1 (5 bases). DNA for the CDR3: TGTGCCAGCAGCCTCCTAACGGGGGGTGGAACTGAAGCTTTCTTT. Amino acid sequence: CASSLLTGGGTEAFF.